This T cell receptor (beta chain) was identified in a study of Graves' ophthalmopathy and Graves' hyperthyroidism. The sequenced template was RNA, covering the TCR beta CDR3 region. The first-round RT-PCR employed HTBI primers together with the Qiagen OneStep RT-PCR kit. A multiplex PCR was then performed as the second round. TCRdb re-analysed the multiplex PCR reads in MiXCR, keeping a single row per CDR3 protein. The data show nearly 400,000 distinct CDR3 sequences, 18% seen once. This CDR3 is built from 15 residues. CDR1 is SGHTA, CDR2 FQGNSA, per germline. With 3 bases clipped from V and 3 bases from J, the junction kept 8 bases outside the gene matches. Many counts were recorded for this clonotype.

The sequence derives from a woman younger than 35 with Graves' ophthalmopathy. The sequencing input was peripheral blood. This chain uses TRBV7-2 with TRBJ2-7; 7 nucleotides match TRBD1. The CDR3 sequence is CASSFRDRAHYEQYF. The CDR3 coding sequence is TGTGCCAGCAGCTTTAGAGACAGGGCCCACTACGAGCAGTACTTC.